Presented here are 16 T cell receptor beta chains from one specimen sequenced in a study of OX40 agonist ivuxolimab in advanced cancers. Sequencing was performed with immunoSEQ multiplex PCR; in TCRdb, only in-frame clones are kept and a portion is missing. The data hold tens of thousands of clones, with about 88% observed a single time. The sequencing here drew on CD4+ or CD8+ T cells sorted from blood, taken in a trial of the OX40 agonist ivuxolimab. Receptors originate from an adult with an advanced solid tumor such as melanoma, head and neck, liver or kidney cancer.

This sequence joins TRBV5-1 and TRBJ2-2, with D possibly TRBD1 on 6 matching bases. The CDR3 sequence is 14 residues long. V dropped 7 bases and J dropped 3 bases, with 13 bases sitting between them. Germline CDR1 reads SGHRS; CDR2 reads YFSETQ. The CDR3 sequence is CASWEGGHTGELFF. The CDR3 nucleotides read TGCGCCAGCTGGGAAGGGGGACACACCGGGGAGCTGTTTTTT.

The rearrangement links TRBV27 to TRBJ2-1; 10 positions match TRBD2. The CDR3 has 18 amino acids. V lost 2 bases to trimming and J lost 0 bases; unmatched junction nucleotides: 7. In germline, CDR1 is MNHEY, CDR2 SMNVEV (reference sequence). The CDR3 DNA follows: TGTGCCAGCAGTTTACAGACTAGCGGGTTGGACTCCTACAATGAGCAGTTCTTC. This encodes CASSLQTSGLDSYNEQFF.

The J gene is TRBJ2-4, the V gene TRBV28, with D unclear. Germline CDR1 reads MDHEN; CDR2 reads SYDVKM. The CDR3 spans 17 residues. Between the trimmed V and J ends, which lost 3 bases and 0 bases, there was a span of 15 bases. The CDR3 coding sequence is TGTGCCAGCAGTTTGAACCCCGCCGTCCTAGCCAAAAACATTCAGTACTTC. Amino acid sequence: CASSLNPAVLAKNIQYF.

The chain is built from TRBV30 and TRBJ2-1, with a weak D call TRBD1 (6 bases). Deletions cut 1 base from V and 4 bases from J, with 14 bases between. The length of the CDR3 is 15 residues. Per the germline V gene, CDR1 is GTSNPN and CDR2 is SVGIG (reference sequence). CDR3: CAWSDGQRLYNEQFF. The DNA for the CDR3 is TGTGCCTGGAGTGATGGACAGCGCCTTTACAATGAGCAGTTCTTC. Full variable domain (missing parts from reference TRBV30 and TRBJ2-1): SQTIHQWPATLVQPVGSPLSLECTVEGTSNPNLYWYRQAAGRGLQLLFYSVGIGQISSEVPQNLSASRPQDRQFILSSKKLLLSDSGFYLCAWSDGQRLYNEQFFGPGTRLTVL.

The CDR3 region has the DNA TGTGCCAGCAGTCCCGGGGGAACCTACGAGCAGTACTTC. It encodes CASSPGGTYEQYF. The chain recombines TRBV27 with TRBJ2-7; TRBD2 might be the D (6 bases). The CDR3 covers 13 residues. The germline V gene has CDR1 MNHEY and CDR2 SMNVEV (reference sequence). V was pared by 5 bases and J by 2 bases, with 10 bases between.

This clone was observed a single time. The chain couples TRBV4-3 to TRBJ1-2; unclear D gene. Trimming took 4 bases from V and 1 from J, leaving 13 bases between them. CDR3 size: 15 residues. Germline-derived CDR1 and CDR2 are LGHNA and YSLEER. CDR3 coding DNA: TGCGCCAGCAGCCCATACGGTTTGGGTAACTATGGCTACACCTTC. This gives the protein CASSPYGLGNYGYTF.

The chain recombines TRBV7-3 with TRBJ2-1; 7 bases are shared with TRBD2. The germline CDR1 and CDR2 sequences are SGHTA and FQGTGA. Unmatched junction bases numbered 11, after V lost 5 bases and J lost 4 bases. This CDR3 region has 16 residues. The CDR3 loop is CASSATWGSGYNEQFF. In DNA, the CDR3 is TGTGCCAGCAGCGCCACCTGGGGTAGCGGGTACAATGAGCAGTTCTTC.

The count of this clone is one. The chain combines TRBV2 with TRBJ2-1, with 10 bases lining up with TRBD2. Losses at the gene ends were 5 bases for V and 4 bases for J; bases not matched to a gene: 5. This CDR3 contains 15 residues. From germline, CDR1 is SNHLY and CDR2 FYNNEI. This CDR3 reads CASSTGTSEYNEQFF. The CDR3 coding sequence is TGTGCCAGCAGTACCGGGACTAGCGAGTACAATGAGCAGTTCTTC.

This chain connects TRBV9 to TRBJ1-3; D gene uncertain. The CDR3 has 14 amino acids. The germline CDR1 and CDR2 sequences are SGDLS and YYNGEE. Trimming removed 4 bases at V and 2 bases at J, with 10 bases between. This CDR3 is CASSPDGTGNTIYF. CDR3 in DNA: TGTGCCAGCAGCCCAGACGGTACTGGAAACACCATATATTTT.

V is TRBV6-6 and J is TRBJ2-3; 10 positions match TRBD2. The CDR3 contains 16 residues. CDR1 is MNHNY and CDR2 is SVGAGI in the germline V gene (reference sequence). Trimming removed 4 bases from V and 3 bases from J; junction bases left unmatched: 7. The CDR3 DNA sequence: TGTGCCAGCAGTTGGGGAGCGGGAGGGAGGACAGATACGCAGTATTTT. It translates to CASSWGAGGRTDTQYF.

This clone was picked up one time. V usage is TRBV6-5 and J usage is TRBJ2-5, with 12 bases fitting TRBD2. Germline V gene data show CDR1 as MNHEY and CDR2 as SVGAGI. CDR3 length: 14 amino acids. V was pared by 2 bases and J by 11 bases, with 6 bases of the junction left unmatched. The CDR3 DNA reads as TGTGCCAGCAGTTACGCTCTAGCGGGAGGGGAGCAGTACTTC. Translated, it gives CASSYALAGGEQYF.

This chain uses TRBV9 with TRBJ1-1; D not certain. Per germline, CDR1 SGDLS and CDR2 YYNGEE. The CDR3 length is 12 residues. Trimming left V 3 bases short and J 7 bases short, with 10 bases between. CDR3 coding DNA: TGTGCCAGCAGCGGGTCGGATTTTGAAGCTTTCTTT. It is translated as CASSGSDFEAFF.

The V and J genes are TRBV18 and TRBJ1-2; D gene unclear. The CDR3 length is 15 residues. The V end was cut by 2 bases, the J end by 7 bases, with 17 bases between. Germline values: CDR1 KGHSH, CDR2 LQKENI. DNA for the CDR3: TGTGCCAGCTCACCAGTTCGGTCGGAAGATCTTGGCTACACCTTC. The encoded protein is CASSPVRSEDLGYTF.

The V gene is TRBV19, the J gene TRBJ2-7, with D unclear. Germline V gene data show CDR1 as LNHDA and CDR2 as SQIVND (reference sequence). V shed 0 bases and J shed 4 bases, with 10 bases lying between them. This CDR3 contains 14 residues. The CDR3 protein is CASSIDQWEYEQYF. The CDR3 region has the DNA TGTGCCAGTAGTATAGATCAGTGGGAATACGAGCAGTACTTC.

The sample holds many counts of this clone. The genes are TRBV7-9 and TRBJ2-2; 10 nucleotides line up with TRBD1. CDR3 size: 15 residues. The V gene end was trimmed by 6 bases and the J gene end by 6 bases; junction bases not matched to a gene: 7. Looked up from germline, CDR1 is SEHNR and CDR2 is FQNEAQ (reference sequence). Written as DNA, the CDR3 is TGTGCCAGCAGATCCGGGACAGGGGCCTCCGGGGAGCTGTTTTTT. Translation: CASRSGTGASGELFF.

This rearrangement joins TRBV7-9 to TRBJ2-5; the D gene is possibly TRBD2 (5 bases). Germline loops: CDR1 SEHNR, CDR2 FQNEAQ (reference sequence). V dropped 3 bases and J dropped 1 base, with 12 bases sitting between them. The CDR3 length is 15 residues. DNA for the CDR3: TGTGCCAGCAGCTTGGACTTTCAAGGCCAAGAGACCCAGTACTTC. It specifies CASSLDFQGQETQYF.